Here is one TCR beta chain with its context. Its matching antigen is unknown. CD45RO negativity and positive selection for CCR7 defined naive CD8 cells, a population that excluded terminally differentiated effector memory CD45RA+ cells. Only Caucasian adults living in Nashville, Tennessee served as donors. Produced via immunoSEQ multiplex PCR; TCRdb's table is partial and in-frame only. Among about 2 million clones listed, around 96% were seen once. This sample was included in a study of shared clonotypes between healthy human individuals. Whole-study results and caveats: The study found about 5% of naive CD4 clonotypes shared across four donors. Relative to memory subsets, naive subsets generally showed larger estimated richness. Generation probabilities were higher for clonotypes shared across all four sorted-subset donors than for unshared ones.

Trimming at V came to 5 bases and at J to 0 bases, leaving 3 bases not matched to a gene. CDR1 SGHVS and CDR2 FNYEAQ come from the germline V gene. This CDR3 spans 15 amino acids. This receptor was taken from a man aged 18-30 years in good health. Sequencing was performed on naive CD8+ T cells sorted from blood. V is TRBV7-6 and J is TRBJ2-5, with 10 bases matching TRBD2. In DNA, the CDR3 is TGTGCCAGCAGCCCCGGGACTAGCGACCAAGAGACCCAGTACTTC. This gives the protein CASSPGTSDQETQYF.